What follows are 27 T cell receptor beta chains derived from one specimen sequenced in a study of blood T cell repertoires in COVID-19. Clones were sequenced by immunoSEQ multiplex PCR, and TCRdb holds only the in-frame ones, with some missing. Among fewer than 250,000 clones listed, roughly four fifths were seen once. The sequencing sample was made of peripheral blood. Every receptor here comes from a woman aged 40 to 49 with acute or convalescent COVID-19.

The CDR3 is CASSFAGPSTSGANVLTF. In DNA, the CDR3 is TGTGCCAGCAGCTTCGCAGGCCCCTCGACCTCTGGGGCCAACGTCCTGACTTTC. The chain couples TRBV7-9 to TRBJ2-6, with D unresolved. Between the trimmed V and J ends, which lost 3 bases and 0 bases, there was a span of 15 bases. The CDR3 spans 18 residues. Germline CDR1 is SEHNR and CDR2 is FQNEAQ (reference sequence).

The chain joins TRBV7-3 to TRBJ2-3, with D perhaps matching TRBD2 (6 bases). The CDR3 covers 16 residues. V lost 6 bases to trimming and J lost 1 base, with 17 bases between them. Looked up from germline, CDR1 is SGHTA and CDR2 is FQGTGA. In nucleotides, the CDR3 is TGTGCCAGCAGTGAAACGTACGGCGGGGGCACAGATACGCAGTATTTT. This encodes CASSETYGGGTDTQYF.

The J gene is TRBJ1-3, the V gene TRBV19; 7 nucleotides agree with TRBD1. The CDR3 length is 13 residues. V was clipped by 8 bases and J by 4 bases; unmatched bases: 5. Germline CDR1 reads LNHDA; CDR2 reads SQIVND (reference sequence). In nucleotides, the CDR3 is TGTGCCAGTTGTAGGGGGCAGGGAAACACCATATATTTT. It encodes CASCRGQGNTIYF.

The chain joins TRBV20-1 to TRBJ1-1; D perhaps matches TRBD1 (5 bases). The germline V gene encodes CDR1 DFQATT and CDR2 SNEGSKA (reference sequence). This CDR3 region has 11 residues. V lost 6 bases and J lost 7, with 12 bases in between. The CDR3 sequence: CSAEKGLEAFF. The CDR3 DNA follows: TGCAGTGCCGAGAAGGGACTTGAAGCTTTCTTT.

This clone was detected once. V gene TRBV30 combines with J gene TRBJ1-1, with 7 nucleotides matching TRBD1. V gave up 7 bases and J gave up 1 base; unmatched junction bases: 15. Germline lookup yields CDR1 GTSNPN and CDR2 SVGIG (reference sequence). The CDR3 runs 16 residues. The CDR3 is CALGTVQRWGNTEAFF. Here the CDR3 DNA reads TGTGCCTTAGGGACAGTCCAACGGTGGGGGAACACTGAAGCTTTCTTT.

This rearrangement joins TRBV7-9 to TRBJ2-7; 7 nucleotides agree with TRBD2. The CDR3 extends over 13 amino acids. Per germline, CDR1 SEHNR and CDR2 FQNEAQ (reference sequence). V shed 7 bases, J shed 2 bases, and the junction held 5 bases outside the gene matches. The CDR3 region is CASTRGLTYEQYF. For the CDR3, the DNA is TGTGCCAGCACCCGGGGACTAACCTACGAGCAGTACTTC.

This clone appeared a few times. This CDR3 reads CASSYGVGTGIVNEQFF. In DNA, the CDR3 is TGTGCCAGCAGTTACGGTGTAGGGACAGGGATCGTCAATGAGCAGTTCTTC. This chain uses TRBV6-2 or TRBV6-3 with TRBJ2-1, with 9 bases that match TRBD1. Germline V gene lookup returns CDR1 MNHEY and CDR2 SVGEGT. V lost 2 bases to trimming and J lost 6 bases; unmatched junction nucleotides: 11. There are 17 residues in the CDR3.

The chain uses TRBV7-9 and TRBJ1-2, with 7 bases aligning to TRBD1. J was trimmed by 8 bases and V by 1 base; bases with no gene match: 10. The CDR3 runs 15 residues. The germline V gene encodes CDR1 SEHNR and CDR2 FQNEAQ (reference sequence). The CDR3: CASSLGSTGLLGYTF. The CDR3 DNA sequence: TGTGCCAGCAGCTTAGGCTCGACAGGGTTGTTAGGCTACACCTTC.

The chain employs TRBV5-1 and TRBJ2-7; 11 nucleotides align to TRBD2. This CDR3 has 17 residues. Unmatched junction bases numbered 7, after V lost 0 bases and J lost 2 bases. Germline V gene data show CDR1 as SGHRS and CDR2 as YFSETQ. CDR3 protein: CASSLGSGRARAYEQYF. The CDR3 DNA reads TGCGCCAGCAGCTTGGGTAGCGGGAGGGCCAGGGCCTACGAGCAGTACTTC.

This clone was counted once. The chain employs TRBV11-2 and TRBJ2-5, with D perhaps TRBD2 (5 bases). From germline, CDR1 is SGHAT and CDR2 FQNNGV. The V end was cut by 1 base, the J end by 1 base, with 13 bases between. The CDR3 runs to 16 residues. The CDR3 spells CASSLGLSAFQETQYF. CDR3 coding DNA: TGTGCCAGCAGCTTAGGGCTTAGCGCCTTCCAAGAGACCCAGTACTTC.

The gene calls are TRBV5-1 and TRBJ2-3; D is undetermined. The CDR3 runs to 12 residues. Per germline, CDR1 SGHRS and CDR2 YFSETQ. Deletions cut 4 bases from V and 2 bases from J, with 5 bases between. The CDR3 region is CASSQITDTQYF. In DNA form, the CDR3 reads TGCGCCAGCAGCCAAATCACAGATACGCAGTATTTT.

This clone appeared a few times. The V call is TRBV2, the J call TRBJ1-4, with 7 positions matching TRBD1. This CDR3 spans 14 amino acids. V gave up 6 bases and J gave up 7 bases; unmatched junction bases: 8. CDR1 and CDR2 (germline): SNHLY, FYNNEI. In nucleotides, the CDR3 is TGTGCCAGCAGCCAAAACAGGGGAGGTGAAAAACTGTTTTTT. This encodes CASSQNRGGEKLFF. The entire variable domain, with the rest obtained from reference TRBV2 and TRBJ1-4, is as follows: EPEVTQTPSHQVTQMGQEVILRCVPISNHLYFYWYRQILGQKVEFLVSFYNNEISEKSEIFDDQFSVERPDGSNFTLKIRSTKLEDSAMYFCASSQNRGGEKLFFGSGTQLSVL.

The chain combines TRBV11-2 with TRBJ2-3; 14 bases match TRBD2. The V and J ends lost 5 bases and 4 bases, in that order; junction bases with no gene match: 8. Germline V gene data show CDR1 as SGHAT and CDR2 as FQNNGV. The CDR3 loop spans 17 amino acids. In DNA, the CDR3 is TGTGCCAGCAGCCTAAGACTAGCGGGGGGGCCACCAGATACGCAGTATTTT. It encodes CASSLRLAGGPPDTQYF.

The CDR3 sequence is CASSQDQAAKGEQFF. As DNA, the CDR3 is TGTGCCAGCAGCCAAGATCAAGCGGCTAAGGGTGAGCAGTTCTTC. The chain recombines TRBV3-1 (or the pseudogene TRBV3-2) with TRBJ2-1, with D possibly TRBD2 on 5 matching bases. The CDR3 has 15 residues. V shed 0 bases and J shed 9 bases, with 15 bases lying between them. Per the germline V gene, CDR1 is LGHDT and CDR2 is YNNKEL (reference sequence).

The genes are TRBV7-9 and TRBJ1-6, with TRBD1 identical over 7 bases. Germline CDR1 and CDR2: SEHNR and FQNEAQ (reference sequence). This CDR3 region has 16 residues. Losses at the gene ends were 2 bases for V and 5 bases for J; bases not matched to a gene: 6. The CDR3 DNA follows: TGTGCCAGCAGCTTAAAGGGGGCAGAAAATAATTCACCCCTCCACTTT. Translating it yields CASSLKGAENNSPLHF.

The V call is TRBV19, the J call TRBJ1-5; 8 bases align to TRBD1. The CDR3 runs to 15 residues. The germline V gene has CDR1 LNHDA and CDR2 SQIVND (reference sequence). Losses at the gene ends were 4 bases for V and 5 bases for J; bases not matched to a gene: 7. CDR3 amino acids: CASSTRQGPDQPQHF. The CDR3 nucleotides read TGTGCCAGTAGTACTCGACAGGGGCCCGATCAGCCCCAGCATTTT.

The genes are TRBV19 and TRBJ1-5; 10 bases line up with TRBD1. V was pared by 5 bases and J by 4 bases, with 5 bases of the junction left unmatched. This CDR3 spans 15 amino acids. Germline V gives CDR1 LNHDA, CDR2 SQIVND (reference sequence). CDR3 in amino acids: CASSSGQGGNQPQHF. The CDR3 nucleotides are TGTGCCAGTAGTTCCGGACAGGGGGGGAATCAGCCCCAGCATTTT.

This chain joins TRBV6-5 and TRBJ2-5; 8 bases match TRBD1. This CDR3 is built from 13 residues. CDR1 is MNHEY and CDR2 is SVGAGI in the germline V gene. The ends lost 9 bases at V and 4 bases at J; junction bases unmatched: 7. CDR3 sequence (DNA): TGTGCCAGTAACACAGGGGGTAGAGAGACCCAGTACTTC. Translated, it gives CASNTGGRETQYF.

The chain couples TRBV4-1 to TRBJ1-4; tentatively, D is TRBD1 (5 bases). This CDR3 has 14 residues. The V gene's germline CDR1 is MGHRA and CDR2 YSYEKL. V lost 0 bases, J lost 7 bases, and 9 bases lay in between. CDR3: CASSQDRVGEKLFF. In DNA form, the CDR3 reads TGCGCCAGCAGCCAAGACAGGGTCGGTGAAAAACTGTTTTTT.

The rearrangement uses TRBV6-6 and TRBJ1-5, with 9 positions matching TRBD1. Per germline, CDR1 MNHNY and CDR2 SVGAGI (reference sequence). V was pared by 10 bases and J by 4 bases, with 14 bases of the junction left unmatched. The length of the CDR3 is 16 residues. The CDR3 spells CATSPPGTGMNQPQHF. CDR3 coding DNA: TGTGCCACTTCACCCCCGGGGACAGGGATGAATCAGCCCCAGCATTTT.

V and J are TRBV25-1 and TRBJ1-1; D may be TRBD1 (5 bases). V lost 2 bases and J 1 base, leaving 14 bases between the germline ends. The CDR3 sequence is 16 residues long. In germline, CDR1 is MGHDK, CDR2 SYGVNS. This chain's CDR3 is CASSEPTDTGNTEAFF. CDR3 bases: TGTGCCAGCAGTGAACCTACGGACACGGGGAACACTGAAGCTTTCTTT.

V usage is TRBV3-1 (or the pseudogene TRBV3-2) and J usage is TRBJ1-2; D not certain. Trimming shortened V by 5 bases and J by 0 bases, and 7 bases separated the two germline ends. Germline CDR1 reads LGHDT; CDR2 reads YNNKEL (reference sequence). This CDR3 comprises 13 residues. Here the CDR3 reads CASSRESNYGYTF. CDR3 coding DNA: TGTGCCAGCAGCAGGGAGTCTAACTATGGCTACACCTTC.

The chain couples TRBV6-2 or TRBV6-3 to TRBJ1-1; D is undetermined. Deletions cut 4 bases from V and 5 bases from J, with 14 bases between. The CDR3 extends over 14 amino acids. CDR1 is MNHEY, CDR2 SVGEGT, per germline. The DNA for the CDR3 is TGTGCCAGCAGTTCAGCTCGTGCGGGGACTGAAGCTTTCTTT. Its protein product is CASSSARAGTEAFF.

V is TRBV4-1 and J is TRBJ1-6, with D uncertain. Germline assignment: CDR1 MGHRA and CDR2 YSYEKL. Trimming removed 1 base from V and 0 bases from J, with 10 bases in between. This CDR3 comprises 17 residues. Here the CDR3 DNA reads TGCGCCAGCAGCCAAGGTTGGCGGAACTCCTATAATTCACCCCTCCACTTT. This encodes CASSQGWRNSYNSPLHF.

As to this clone: The sample contains more than one DNA sequence encoding this CDR3. The chain recombines TRBV4-2 with TRBJ1-2; the match to TRBD1 covers 10 bases. The CDR3 covers 16 residues. The junction had 5 bases not matched to a gene; V was cut back by 0 bases and J by 4 bases. CDR1 and CDR2 from the germline V gene are LGHNA and YNFKEQ. The CDR3 DNA reads TGTGCCAGCAGCCAAGATTTACGGACAGGGGGCTATGGCTACACCTTC. This gives the protein CASSQDLRTGGYGYTF.

The V call is TRBV28, the J call TRBJ1-5, with D possibly matching TRBD1 (5 bases). The CDR3 is 14 amino acids. The germline V gene has CDR1 MDHEN and CDR2 SYDVKM. Between the trimmed V and J ends, which lost 6 bases and 0 bases, there was a span of 9 bases. The CDR3 nucleotides are TGTGCCAGCAGATTGGGGGGTAGCAATCAGCCCCAGCATTTT. Translation gives CASRLGGSNQPQHF.

This clone has a single count. The chain combines TRBV6-4 with TRBJ2-6; D is possibly TRBD1 (6 bases). The CDR3 consists of 15 residues. The V and J ends lost 0 bases and 3 bases respectively, with 6 bases between them. Germline V CDR1 and CDR2: MRHNA, SNTAGT. The CDR3 DNA reads as TGTGCCAGCAGTGACTCACAGGGTGGGGCCAACGTCCTGACTTTC. Translated, it gives CASSDSQGGANVLTF.